The subject of this entry is one T cell receptor (beta chain). No antigen is known for it. With 60 Vbeta and 13 Jbeta primers, the PCR was carried out. Clones were read by immunoSEQ multiplex PCR, and TCRdb kept only the in-frame ones, dropping some. The sample lists roughly 120,000 clones, over 70% occurring once. The entry originates in a study of cytomegalovirus exposure and HLA in healthy donors. General observations from the study: The presence/absence work took it that sequencing depth was about the same across donors. The study dropped some indistinguishable V segments, TRBV6-2 and TRBV6-3 among them. Compared with the approximately 670-donor mean, an Asian-associated ancestry cluster reportedly had fewer N-insertions, according to a later analysis. By a later analysis, the bulk of CMV-associated TCR beta chains appeared HLA-restricted.

The CDR3 loop spans 14 amino acids. The V segment lost 5 bases and the J segment 2 bases; nucleotides outside the gene matches: 3. The germline CDR1 and CDR2 sequences are SEHNR and FQNEAQ (reference sequence). The chain links TRBV7-9 to TRBJ1-3, with 7 bases matching TRBD1. The receptor's source is a woman aged 40 to 49 in good health and CMV-seropositive. Input material: PBMCs. Here the CDR3 reads CASSLTGTGNTIYF. CDR3 sequence (DNA): TGTGCCAGCAGCCTGACAGGGACTGGAAACACCATATATTTT.